This is a list of T cell receptor beta chains from one sample in a study of beta chain features in type 1 diabetes. Profiling relied on immunoSEQ multiplex PCR, and the TCRdb table lists in-frame clones only, not all of them. The sample lists 300,000 to 350,000 clones; 7% to 10% were seen once. Source material: central memory CD4+ T cells from blood. Receptors originate from a young man with type 1 diabetes. Each CDR3 is given with its conserved first and last residue. The D gene is left open where the match is weak. Only some rows state a clone size, as once, few, many or a class for expanded clones.

V gene	clone size	J gene	D gene	CDR3 protein	CDR3 DNA
TRBV27	NA	TRBJ1-1	NA	CASSLIGGTEAFF	TGTGCCAGCAGTTTAATCGGGGGGACTGAAGCTTTCTTT
TRBV6-6	many	TRBJ1-5	TRBD1	CASSYGQGDQPQHF	TGTGCCAGCAGTTACGGCCAGGGGGATCAGCCCCAGCATTTT
TRBV6-1	few	TRBJ1-3	NA	CASKGYSSGNTIYF	TGTGCCAGCAAGGGCTATAGCTCTGGAAACACCATATATTTT
TRBV19	NA	TRBJ1-1	TRBD1	CASSTRNSLTGSGGAFF	TGTGCCAGTAGTACGAGAAATTCCTTGACAGGGAGTGGTGGAGCTTTCTTT
TRBV7-9	NA	TRBJ1-4	NA	CASSLVEKLFF	TGTGCCAGCAGCTTAGTAGAAAAACTGTTTTTT
TRBV18	few	TRBJ2-1	TRBD1	CASSPGTGDRNEQFF	TGTGCCAGCTCACCCGGGACAGGGGACAGGAATGAGCAGTTCTTC
TRBV7-7	NA	TRBJ1-5	NA	CASSLDVRKPQHF	TGTGCTAGCAGCTTAGACGTCCGGAAGCCCCAGCATTTT
TRBV7-9	many	TRBJ1-4	TRBD1	CASSFPGTVEKLFF	TGTGCCAGCAGCTTCCCCGGGACAGTAGAAAAACTGTTTTTT
TRBV27	many	TRBJ1-3	NA	CASSPGGGNTIYF	TGTGCCAGCAGCCCCGGCGGCGGAAACACCATATATTTT
TRBV27	NA	TRBJ2-2	NA	CASSPRRGNTGELFF	TGTGCCAGCAGTCCCCGGCGGGGTAACACCGGGGAGCTGTTTTTT
TRBV5-4	few	TRBJ2-1	NA	CASTLSGTYNEQFF	TGTGCCAGCACCCTCAGCGGCACCTACAATGAGCAGTTCTTC
TRBV23-1	NA	TRBJ2-5	NA	CASSPGQDGEETQYF	TGCGCCAGCAGCCCGGGGCAGGACGGGGAAGAGACCCAGTACTTC
TRBV7-2	few	TRBJ2-6	TRBD1	CASSLGLHRGRSGANVLTF	TGTGCCAGCAGCTTAGGTCTCCACAGGGGACGCTCTGGGGCCAACGTCCTGACTTTC
TRBV18	NA	TRBJ1-5	NA	CASSRIQGNQPQHF	TGTGCCAGCTCGCGGATCCAGGGCAATCAGCCCCAGCATTTT
TRBV28	many	TRBJ1-2	NA	CASRQAGEGYGYTF	TGTGCCAGTAGACAGGCAGGGGAGGGCTATGGCTACACCTTC
TRBV30	few	TRBJ1-2	NA	CAWNPGAGYGYTF	TGTGCCTGGAACCCGGGGGCTGGCTATGGCTACACCTTC
TRBV19	few	TRBJ1-5	NA	CASSIDLRSNQPQHF	TGTGCCAGTAGTATAGATCTAAGGAGCAATCAGCCCCAGCATTTT
TRBV9	few	TRBJ2-3	TRBD1	CASSVGTGPDTQYF	TGTGCCAGCAGCGTAGGGACAGGCCCCGATACGCAGTATTTT
TRBV6-5	NA	TRBJ2-3	TRBD1	CASSSAGTGKGDTQYF	TGTGCCAGCAGTTCCGCCGGGACAGGGAAGGGAGATACGCAGTATTTT
TRBV30	NA	TRBJ1-6	NA	CAWRREGRSYNSPLHF	TGTGCCTGGAGAAGGGAGGGACGCTCCTATAATTCACCCCTCCACTTT
TRBV7-2	few	TRBJ1-6	NA	CASRLYNSPLHF	TGTGCCAGCCGACTTTATAATTCACCCCTCCACTTT
TRBV11-2	NA	TRBJ1-1	NA	CASSFRDLEAFF	TGTGCCAGCAGCTTCCGGGACCTTGAAGCTTTCTTT
TRBV12-5	NA	TRBJ1-5	NA	CASGLGVVGASNQPQHF	TGTGCTAGTGGTTTGGGGGTGGTAGGGGCTAGCAATCAGCCCCAGCATTTT
TRBV30	NA	TRBJ1-6	NA	CAGATGRTSPLHF	TGTGCCGGTGCGACAGGAAGGACCTCACCCCTCCACTTT
TRBV7-2	NA	TRBJ2-7	NA	CASSLQGADEQYF	TGTGCCAGCAGCTTACAAGGGGCTGACGAGCAGTACTTC
TRBV27	few	TRBJ2-5	TRBD2	CASRKTSGGETQYF	TGTGCCAGCAGGAAGACTAGCGGGGGCGAGACCCAGTACTTC
TRBV30	NA	TRBJ1-1	NA	CAWSVGGGKNTEAFF	TGTGCCTGGAGTGTGGGCGGGGGCAAGAACACTGAAGCTTTCTTT
TRBV2	NA	TRBJ2-1	TRBD2	CASSLRGSSYNEQFF	TGTGCCAGCAGTTTGCGGGGGAGCTCCTACAATGAGCAGTTCTTC
TRBV28	NA	TRBJ2-3	NA	CASSPQEDTQYF	TGTGCCAGCAGCCCTCAGGAAGATACGCAGTATTTT
TRBV7-2	NA	TRBJ1-1	NA	CASSFGSLGEAFF	TGTGCCAGCAGCTTCGGATCGTTGGGTGAAGCTTTCTTT
TRBV7-2	many	TRBJ2-1	NA	CASSWGPPNEQFF	TGTGCCAGCAGCTGGGGGCCCCCAAATGAGCAGTTCTTC
TRBV15	NA	TRBJ2-1	NA	CATREGVAREQFF	TGTGCCACCAGGGAGGGAGTAGCGCGGGAGCAGTTCTTC
TRBV10-3	NA	TRBJ1-3	NA	CAISDAQHSGNTIYF	TGTGCCATCAGTGATGCACAGCACTCTGGAAACACCATATATTTT
TRBV5-6	NA	TRBJ2-7	TRBD1	CASSGQGNYEQYF	TGTGCCAGCAGCGGACAGGGCAACTACGAGCAGTACTTC
TRBV11-2	few	TRBJ2-3	NA	CASSRGGFRDTQYF	TGTGCCAGCAGCCGCGGGGGCTTCCGCGATACGCAGTATTTT
TRBV7-9	NA	TRBJ2-7	TRBD2	CASSLAGAGDEQYF	TGTGCCAGCAGCTTGGCGGGAGCCGGGGACGAGCAGTACTTC
TRBV18	few	TRBJ1-1	NA	CASSSGGGTEAFF	TGTGCCAGCTCCTCGGGGGGTGGCACTGAAGCTTTCTTT
TRBV28	NA	TRBJ2-3	TRBD2	CASSGTSGGGDTQYF	TGTGCCAGCAGTGGGACTAGCGGGGGTGGTGATACGCAGTATTTT
TRBV4-2	few	TRBJ1-6	TRBD1	CASRRTGGSPLHF	TGTGCCAGCAGACGGACAGGGGGCTCACCCCTCCACTTT
TRBV27	NA	TRBJ1-5	NA	CASSVAWGQPQHF	TGTGCCAGCAGTGTGGCGTGGGGTCAGCCCCAGCATTTT
TRBV7-9	few	TRBJ1-4	NA	CASSLNEKLFF	TGTGCCAGCAGTCTGAATGAAAAACTGTTTTTT
TRBV2	few	TRBJ2-5	TRBD2	CASIVSGGSETQYF	TGTGCCAGCATCGTTAGCGGGGGCTCGGAGACCCAGTACTTC
TRBV4-1	NA	TRBJ1-1	TRBD1	CASSHKTGGSTDTEAFF	TGCGCCAGCAGCCACAAGACAGGGGGTAGTACGGACACTGAAGCTTTCTTT
TRBV9	once	TRBJ1-2	NA	CASSPDLALYGYTF	TGTGCCAGCAGCCCGGACCTAGCCCTTTATGGCTACACCTTC
TRBV29-1	NA	TRBJ2-5	TRBD2	CRALGRGGYKETQYF	TGCCGCGCGCTGGGGCGGGGGGGCTATAAAGAGACCCAGTACTTC
TRBV9	few	TRBJ1-1	TRBD1	CASSPRHTPGQGRDTEAFF	TGTGCCAGCAGCCCACGACACACTCCGGGACAGGGACGTGACACTGAAGCTTTCTTT
TRBV11-2	few	TRBJ2-1	NA	CASSSTPEYNEQFF	TGTGCCAGCAGCTCAACCCCGGAATACAATGAGCAGTTCTTC
TRBV7-2	NA	TRBJ1-4	NA	CASSTYGREKLFF	TGTGCCAGCAGCACTTATGGCCGGGAAAAACTGTTTTTT
TRBV4-3	NA	TRBJ1-4	NA	CASSQDMGHQNEKLFF	TGCGCCAGCAGCCAAGATATGGGACACCAGAATGAAAAACTGTTTTTT
TRBV7-2	NA	TRBJ2-1	NA	CASSPAIGVVDEQFF	TGTGCCAGCAGCCCAGCTATCGGCGTTGTAGATGAGCAGTTCTTC
TRBV4-3	NA	TRBJ1-2	NA	CASSQVGTANYGYTF	TGCGCCAGCAGCCAAGTCGGGACGGCCAACTATGGCTACACCTTC
TRBV7-2	NA	TRBJ1-2	NA	CASSQSWTARGYTF	TGTGCCAGCAGCCAAAGCTGGACAGCCAGAGGCTACACCTTC
TRBV7-2	many	TRBJ2-5	NA	CASSFPGRRETQYF	TGTGCCAGCAGCTTCCCCGGCCGACGGGAGACCCAGTACTTC
TRBV11-2	few	TRBJ2-5	NA	CASSSRLGPETQYF	TGTGCCAGCAGCTCCCGACTGGGACCAGAGACCCAGTACTTC